Shown below are 24 T cell receptor beta chains from a single sample sequenced in a study of blood T cell repertoires in COVID-19 (dated by TCRdb to between 2020 and 2021). Libraries were made using the immunoSEQ multiplex PCR assay. As stored in TCRdb, this immuneACCESS dataset retains in-frame rearrangements with V and J assigned. A fraction of the clones does not appear; measured against another copy, unresolved V genes explain less than half of the discrepancy, and the remainder lacks a known reason. The sample profile shows fewer than 350,000 clones; around nine tenths of them were found once. Jointly, the top ten make up less than 2% of the sample. Source material: PBMCs or T cells enriched from blood (not recorded which). Receptor source: a woman aged 40 to 50 who had recovered from COVID-19.

This chain uses TRBV7-9 with TRBJ1-4; D not resolved. V lost 4 bases, J lost 3 bases, and 12 bases lay in between. Per germline, CDR1 SEHNR and CDR2 FQNEAQ (reference sequence). The CDR3 runs to 15 residues. The CDR3: CASSYGDGPNEKLFF. The CDR3 nucleotides are TGTGCCAGCAGCTACGGGGATGGCCCTAATGAAAAACTGTTTTTT.

This clone was counted a few times. The genes are TRBV21-1 and TRBJ1-4; the D call TRBD1 from the table was never checked on the DNA. TRBV21-1 corresponds to a pseudogene. The CDR3 extends over 15 amino acids. This chain's CDR3 is CARSLTGPTNEKLFF. CDR3 sequence (DNA): TGTGCCAGGAGCCTGACAGGCCCAACTAATGAAAAACTGTTTTTT.

This clone was detected only a few times. The V gene is TRBV4-3, the J gene TRBJ2-3; tentatively, D is TRBD1 (6 bases). The CDR3 length is 16 residues. The germline gives CDR1 LGHNA, CDR2 YSLEER. The V end lost 0 bases, the J end lost 4 bases, and 14 bases lay between the germline ends. DNA of the CDR3: TGCGCCAGCAGCCAAGATGTTCCCAGGGGCGCAGATACGCAGTATTTT. It yields the protein CASSQDVPRGADTQYF.

J is TRBJ1-6 and V is TRBV5-1; D is uncertain. Trimming cost V 0 bases and J 5 bases, with 12 bases left between them. Germline CDR1 SGHRS, CDR2 YFSETQ. This CDR3 spans 16 amino acids. CDR3 nucleotide sequence: TGCGCCAGCAGCTTGGGGGGAGGTTACGATAATTCACCCCTCCACTTT. Protein product: CASSLGGGYDNSPLHF.

J is TRBJ1-6 and V is TRBV6-5, with D hard to call. The germline V gene has CDR1 MNHEY and CDR2 SVGAGI. The V and J ends lost 3 bases and 6 bases respectively, with 6 bases between them. This CDR3 is 13 amino acids long. CDR3 residues: CASSYTTNSPLHF. The CDR3 nucleotides read TGTGCCAGCAGTTATACAACTAATTCACCCCTCCACTTT.

The chain is built from TRBV7-9 and TRBJ1-1; TRBD1 matches 9 bases. Germline values: CDR1 SEHNR, CDR2 FQNEAQ (reference sequence). The CDR3 is 15 amino acids. V was pared by 11 bases and J by 4 bases, with 14 bases of the junction left unmatched. For the CDR3, the DNA is TGTGCCTCCACGACCGGGACAGGGAGAGTCACTGAAGCTTTCTTT. Its translation: CASTTGTGRVTEAFF.

V usage is TRBV20-1 and J usage is TRBJ1-1, with D unclear. CDR1 and CDR2 from the germline V gene are DFQATT and SNEGSKA (reference sequence). The CDR3 runs to 11 residues. The CDR3 is CSHLRNTEAFF. DNA of the CDR3: TGCAGCCACCTACGAAACACTGAAGCTTTCTTT.

The chain employs TRBV4-2 and TRBJ2-7; 10 positions match TRBD2. J gave up 3 bases and V 0 bases, and 11 bases lay outside the gene matches. The CDR3 consists of 18 residues. Germline CDR1 LGHNA, CDR2 YNFKEQ. The CDR3 region has the DNA TGTGCCAGCAGCCAAGAGTCCGCTAGCGGGAGCACCATCTACGAGCAGTACTTC. Translation gives CASSQESASGSTIYEQYF.

The chain couples TRBV9 to TRBJ1-6, with a weak D call TRBD1 (5 bases). Looked up from germline, CDR1 is SGDLS and CDR2 is YYNGEE. Trimming left V 4 bases short and J 7 bases short, with 18 bases between. This CDR3 comprises 16 residues. The CDR3, as DNA: TGTGCCAGCAGCCCCGTGGGGGGTAGAGGGAATTCACCCCTCCACTTT. This codes for CASSPVGGRGNSPLHF.

The chain recombines TRBV18 with TRBJ1-4; no reliable D call. From germline, CDR1 is KGHSH and CDR2 LQKENI. The CDR3 runs to 12 residues. The ends were cut back, 3 bases at V and 8 bases at J, with 7 bases in the middle. CDR3 sequence reads: CASSPKAEKLFF. CDR3 nucleotide sequence: TGTGCCAGCTCACCTAAAGCCGAAAAACTGTTTTTT.

This chain uses TRBV19 with TRBJ2-7; 12 bases are shared with TRBD1. The CDR3 consists of 16 residues. The V gene end was trimmed by 4 bases and the J gene end by 2 bases; junction bases not matched to a gene: 6. CDR1 and CDR2 from the germline V gene are LNHDA and SQIVND (reference sequence). The CDR3 reads CASSTPGQGAAYEQYF. For the CDR3, the DNA is TGTGCCAGTAGTACCCCGGGACAGGGGGCCGCCTACGAGCAGTACTTC.

This chain connects TRBV29-1 to TRBJ2-1; TRBD2 aligns across 7 bases. V gave up 0 bases and J gave up 3 bases; unmatched junction bases: 5. CDR3 length equals 15 residues. Germline CDR1 is SQVTM and CDR2 is ANQGSEA. CDR3 sequence reads: CSVEDFSGIYNEQFF. CDR3 nucleotides: TGCAGCGTTGAAGATTTCAGCGGGATCTACAATGAGCAGTTCTTC.

This chain uses TRBV27 with TRBJ1-5; D perhaps matches TRBD1 (5 bases). V was pared by 1 base and J by 4 bases, with 14 bases between. This CDR3 comprises 16 residues. The germline gives CDR1 MNHEY, CDR2 SMNVEV (reference sequence). Here the CDR3 reads CASSLYSQGRNQPQHF. CDR3 sequence (DNA): TGTGCCAGCAGTTTATATTCCCAGGGTAGGAATCAGCCCCAGCATTTT.

The chain carries TRBV27 and TRBJ2-7; D may be TRBD1 (5 bases). Germline CDR1 reads MNHEY; CDR2 reads SMNVEV (reference sequence). The CDR3 is made up of 14 amino acids. Deletions cut 2 bases from V and 7 bases from J, with 15 bases between. The CDR3, as DNA: TGTGCCAGCAGTTTACAGGGTGGGTCTGGGGAGCAGTACTTC. Translated, it gives CASSLQGGSGEQYF.

V gene TRBV19 combines with J gene TRBJ1-2; D uncertain. Germline V lookup: CDR1 LNHDA, CDR2 SQIVND (reference sequence). The CDR3 spans 15 residues. The V end was cut by 3 bases, the J end by 5 bases, with 16 bases between. The chain's CDR3 is CASSIKPGELYGYTF. CDR3 bases: TGTGCCAGTAGTATTAAGCCCGGAGAATTATATGGCTACACCTTC.

This clone was picked up one time. The chain carries TRBV2 and TRBJ1-4; D not certain. V dropped 5 bases and J dropped 11 bases, with 15 bases sitting between them. This CDR3 is 13 amino acids long. The germline gives CDR1 SNHLY, CDR2 FYNNEI. CDR3 loop: CASSSGPGGKLFF. The DNA for the CDR3 is TGTGCCAGCAGTTCTGGGCCGGGCGGGAAACTGTTTTTT.

The genes are TRBV3-1 (or the pseudogene TRBV3-2) and TRBJ1-2; D uncertain. Trimming removed 3 bases from V and 8 bases from J, with 16 bases in between. The CDR3 consists of 14 residues. From germline, CDR1 is LGHDT and CDR2 YNNKEL (reference sequence). DNA for the CDR3: TGTGCCAGCAGCCAGGCGGCCCCCGAGCGGGGCTACACCTTC. Amino acid sequence: CASSQAAPERGYTF.

This chain joins TRBV11-2 and TRBJ1-2; D gene unclear. The germline gives CDR1 SGHAT, CDR2 FQNNGV. The CDR3 contains 15 residues. Trimming took 6 bases from V and 0 from J, leaving 14 bases between them. The CDR3, as DNA: TGTGCCAGCAGGGATTACAGAAAAGCTAACTATGGCTACACCTTC. Its translation: CASRDYRKANYGYTF.

J is TRBJ1-4 and V is TRBV5-6, with D unclear. Germline V gene lookup returns CDR1 SGHDT and CDR2 YYEEEE. This CDR3 has 15 residues. The V and J ends lost 2 bases and 0 bases respectively, with 8 bases between them. CDR3 DNA: TGTGCCAGCAGCTTTTGGGAGGCAACTAATGAAAAACTGTTTTTT. It specifies CASSFWEATNEKLFF. Using reference TRBV5-6 and TRBJ1-4 for the parts outside the CDR3, the full variable domain is DAGVTQSPTHLIKTRGQQVTLRCSPKSGHDTVSWYQQALGQGPQFIFQYYEEEERQRGNFPDRFSGHQFPNYSSELNVNALLLGDSALYLCASSFWEATNEKLFFGSGTQLSVL.

The chain recombines TRBV6-2 or TRBV6-3 with TRBJ1-1, with 7 bases aligning to TRBD1. Germline trimming cut 2 bases from V and 0 bases from J; bases unmatched to any gene: 3. The CDR3 contains 15 residues. Germline lookup yields CDR1 MNHEY and CDR2 SVGEGT. CDR3 bases: TGTGCCAGCAGTTACCCAGGGGGTATGAACACTGAAGCTTTCTTT. The encoded protein is CASSYPGGMNTEAFF.

The chain combines TRBV28 with TRBJ2-3, with 8 bases identical to TRBD1. The CDR3 spans 12 residues. V shed 7 bases, J shed 11 bases, and the junction held 8 bases outside the gene matches. CDR1 is MDHEN, CDR2 SYDVKM, per germline. This CDR3 is CASTLTGGVQYF. Here the CDR3 DNA reads TGTGCCAGCACACTAACAGGGGGTGTGCAGTATTTT.

V is TRBV4-3 and J is TRBJ2-2, with no clear D. Germline CDR1 is LGHNA and CDR2 is YSLEER. V lost 0 bases and J lost 1, with 15 bases in between. The CDR3 sequence is 18 residues long. CDR3: CASSQELNNFLNTGELFF. In DNA form, the CDR3 reads TGCGCCAGCAGCCAAGAGCTTAACAATTTCTTGAACACCGGGGAGCTGTTTTTT.

The rearrangement links TRBV10-3 to TRBJ2-7, with a weak D call TRBD2 (6 bases). The germline CDR1 and CDR2 sequences are ENHRY and SYGVKD. This CDR3 region has 14 residues. The ends were cut back, 6 bases at V and 0 bases at J, with 12 bases in the middle. The CDR3 nucleotides read TGTGCCATCAGCTACGCCGGGAGCTCCTACGAGCAGTACTTC. Translated: CAISYAGSSYEQYF.

This clone was recorded only once. Distinct nucleotide sequences in the sample also encode this CDR3. The CDR3 DNA follows: TGTGCCAGTAGTATCCAGGGTTCCTCTGGGGCCAACGTCCTGACTTTC. This sequence encodes CASSIQGSSGANVLTF. The V and J genes are TRBV19 and TRBJ2-6, with a possible D match to TRBD1 (5 bases). Germline CDR1 is LNHDA and CDR2 is SQIVND (reference sequence). Trimming shortened V by 3 bases and J by 0 bases, and 9 bases separated the two germline ends. This CDR3 is built from 16 residues.